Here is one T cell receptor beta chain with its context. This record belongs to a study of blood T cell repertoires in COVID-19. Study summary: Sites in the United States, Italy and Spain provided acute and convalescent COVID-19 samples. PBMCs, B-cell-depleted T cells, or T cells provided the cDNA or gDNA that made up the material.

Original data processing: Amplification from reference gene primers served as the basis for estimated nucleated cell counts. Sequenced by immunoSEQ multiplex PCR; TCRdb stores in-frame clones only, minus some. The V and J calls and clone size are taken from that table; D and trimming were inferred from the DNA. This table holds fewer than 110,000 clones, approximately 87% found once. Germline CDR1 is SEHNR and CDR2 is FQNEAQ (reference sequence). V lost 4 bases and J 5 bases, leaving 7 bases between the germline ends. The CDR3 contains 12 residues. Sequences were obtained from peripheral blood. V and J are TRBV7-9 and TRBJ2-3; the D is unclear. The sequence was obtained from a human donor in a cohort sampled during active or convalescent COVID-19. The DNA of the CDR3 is TGTGCCAGCAGCTGGCCCAGAGATACGCAGTATTTT. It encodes CASSWPRDTQYF. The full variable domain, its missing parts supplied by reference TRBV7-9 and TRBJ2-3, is DTGVSQNPRHKITKRGQNVTFRCDPISEHNRLYWYRQTLGQGPEFLTYFQNEAQLEKSRLLSDRFSAERPKGSFSTLEIQRTEQGDSAMYLCASSWPRDTQYFGPGTRLTVL.